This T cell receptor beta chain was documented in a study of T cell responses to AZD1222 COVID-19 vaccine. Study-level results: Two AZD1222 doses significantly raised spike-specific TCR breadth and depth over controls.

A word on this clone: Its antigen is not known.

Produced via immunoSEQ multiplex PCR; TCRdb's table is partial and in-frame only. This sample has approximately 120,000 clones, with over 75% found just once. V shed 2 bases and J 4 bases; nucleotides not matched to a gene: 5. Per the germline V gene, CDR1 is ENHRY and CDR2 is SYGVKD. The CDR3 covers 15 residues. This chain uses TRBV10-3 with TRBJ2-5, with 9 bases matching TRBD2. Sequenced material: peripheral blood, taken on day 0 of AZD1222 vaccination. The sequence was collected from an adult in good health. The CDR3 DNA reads TGTGCCATCAGTGAGCAGCGGGGGGCGGGAGAGACCCAGTACTTC. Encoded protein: CAISEQRGAGETQYF.